These T cell receptor beta chains were read from a single sample in a study of beta chain features in type 1 diabetes. The repertoire was sequenced with immunoSEQ multiplex PCR; TCRdb's copy has only in-frame clones and lacks some. The table includes 250,000 to 300,000 clones, about 8% detected once. Sequenced input: central memory CD4+ T cells from blood. Receptor source: a woman aged 18-30 years in good health. The CDR3 runs from the conserved cysteine through the conserved F or W. The D gene is left open where the match is weak. Clone size is shown for a subset of rows, as once, few, many or a class of expanded clone.

cdr3_aa cdr3_nt j_call d_call clone_size v_call
CARGRPHYEQYF TGTGCCAGAGGCAGGCCCCACTACGAGCAGTACTTC TRBJ2-7 . few TRBV27
CASRRQGEGDTQYF TGTGCCAGCAGGAGACAGGGAGAGGGGGATACGCAGTATTTT TRBJ2-3 TRBD1 few TRBV6-5
CASSHRTLGEQYF TGCGCCAGCAGCCACAGAACGTTAGGCGAGCAGTACTTC TRBJ2-7 . . TRBV4-3
CASSPPSAANTEVFF TGTGCCAGCAGCCCCCCCTCAGCGGCGAACACTGAAGTTTTCTTT TRBJ1-1 . . TRBV5-6
CASSLEVGGETQYF TGCGCCAGCAGCTTGGAGGTTGGAGGAGAGACCCAGTACTTC TRBJ2-5 . few TRBV5-1
CASSQETSGAIDEQFF TGTGCCAGCAGCCAAGAAACGTCGGGAGCTATCGATGAGCAGTTCTTC TRBJ2-1 . many TRBV4-2
CASSIGRQPQHF TGTGCCAGCAGTATAGGGCGGCAGCCCCAGCATTTT TRBJ1-5 . many TRBV7-2
CASSLAGGVGLFF TGTGCCAGCAGCCTGGCAGGGGGCGTGGGGCTGTTTTTT TRBJ2-2 TRBD1 few TRBV5-4
CASSLTLAGTGPTNYGYTF TGTGCCAGCTCACTTACTTTGGCCGGGACAGGGCCTACAAACTATGGCTACACCTTC TRBJ1-2 TRBD1 . TRBV18
CAWSRGSTEAFF TGTGCCTGGAGTAGGGGATCCACTGAAGCTTTCTTT TRBJ1-1 . few TRBV30
CASSPRAVAGLAKNIQYF TGTGCCAGCAGCCCGAGGGCCGTAGCCGGATTAGCCAAAAACATTCAGTACTTC TRBJ2-4 . . TRBV7-9
CASSSWDRGSEAFF TGTGCCAGCAGCTCCTGGGACAGGGGCAGTGAAGCTTTCTTT TRBJ1-1 TRBD1 . TRBV7-9
CASSLEAGYGELFF TGCGCCAGCAGCTTGGAGGCGGGGTACGGGGAGCTGTTTTTT TRBJ2-2 . few TRBV5-1
CASSLASARGEQYF TGTGCCAGCAGCTTAGCTAGCGCCCGAGGCGAGCAGTACTTC TRBJ2-7 . . TRBV7-2
CASSLQLAVGEKLFF TGCGCCAGCAGCTTGCAGCTAGCCGTGGGGGAAAAACTGTTTTTT TRBJ1-4 . . TRBV5-1
CASSLTEVKTGELFF TGTGCCAGCAGCTTAACGGAAGTTAAGACCGGGGAGCTGTTTTTT TRBJ2-2 . . TRBV7-2
CASSDHRVRNTEAFF TGTGCCAGCAGCGATCACAGGGTCCGGAACACTGAAGCTTTCTTT TRBJ1-1 . . TRBV11-2
CASSLVGRGTYNEQFF TGTGCCAGCAGCTTAGTGGGCAGGGGCACCTACAATGAGCAGTTCTTC TRBJ2-1 . . TRBV7-9
CASRPTGTRTDTQYF TGTGCCAGCAGGCCGACAGGTACCCGCACAGATACGCAGTATTTT TRBJ2-3 . few TRBV6-5
CASSLQTVGSSPLHF TGTGCCAGCAGCTTGCAAACGGTGGGGTCTTCACCCCTCCACTTT TRBJ1-6 . few TRBV7-2
CASSPNAGLAAYNEQFF TGTGCCAGCAGCCCTAATGCGGGACTAGCGGCCTACAATGAGCAGTTCTTC TRBJ2-1 TRBD2 many TRBV9
CASSSLGRRGTQYF TGTGCCAGCAGTTCCTTAGGCAGGAGGGGGACCCAGTACTTC TRBJ2-5 . few TRBV27
CASSMSVGEKLFF TGTGCCAGCAGCATGTCCGTAGGGGAAAAACTGTTTTTT TRBJ1-4 . . TRBV7-9
CAWIPPHAGYGYTF TGTGCCTGGATACCACCCCATGCGGGCTATGGCTACACCTTC TRBJ1-2 . few TRBV30
CAWSVGGYGELFF TGTGCCTGGAGTGTTGGGGGATACGGGGAGCTGTTTTTT TRBJ2-2 . few TRBV30
CASSYKGKGGELFF TGTGCCAGCAGTTACAAAGGAAAGGGCGGGGAGCTGTTTTTT TRBJ2-2 . few TRBV6-6
CASSLAASGSYEQYF TGTGCCAGCAGCTTAGCGGCTAGCGGGTCCTACGAGCAGTACTTC TRBJ2-7 TRBD2 many TRBV7-2
CASRRGGLYTDTQYF TGTGCCAGCCGACGAGGGGGGCTGTACACAGATACGCAGTATTTT TRBJ2-3 . many TRBV6-5
CASSPSANTGELFF TGTGCCAGCAGTCCCTCAGCGAACACCGGGGAGCTGTTTTTT TRBJ2-2 . . TRBV7-9
CAARNVDTQYF TGTGCCGCACGTAATGTAGATACGCAGTATTTT TRBJ2-3 . . TRBV6-6
CASSRQGLSGANVLTF TGTGCCAGCAGCAGACAGGGTTTAAGTGGGGCCAACGTCCTGACTTTC TRBJ2-6 TRBD1 few TRBV7-9
CASEPRRPNNEQFF TGCGCCAGCGAACCGCGACGGCCCAACAATGAGCAGTTCTTC TRBJ2-1 . many TRBV23-1
CASSTGTGPQETQYF TGTGCCAGCAGCACCGGGACAGGCCCCCAAGAGACCCAGTACTTC TRBJ2-5 TRBD1 . TRBV11-2
CASSPPTATTDTQYF TGTGCCAGCAGTCCACCGACAGCGACCACAGATACGCAGTATTTT TRBJ2-3 . many TRBV28
CASSPKTNYEQYF TGTGCCAGCAGTCCCAAGACAAACTACGAGCAGTACTTC TRBJ2-7 . few TRBV27
CASSQDFIGFTSIGELFF TGCGCCAGCAGCCAAGACTTCATAGGTTTCACTAGCATCGGGGAGCTGTTTTTT TRBJ2-2 . few TRBV4-3
CASREQGRGTEAFF TGTGCCAGCAGGGAACAGGGTAGAGGCACTGAAGCTTTCTTT TRBJ1-1 . few TRBV2
CASSPPWDGTDTQYF TGTGCCAGCTCACCACCGTGGGACGGCACAGATACGCAGTATTTT TRBJ2-3 . many TRBV18
CASSLDRGFGEQYF TGCGCCAGCAGCTTGGACAGGGGCTTTGGCGAGCAGTACTTC TRBJ2-7 TRBD1 few TRBV5-1
CASVGPGLGNEQFF TGTGCCAGCGTCGGACCCGGACTAGGTAATGAGCAGTTCTTC TRBJ2-1 TRBD2 few TRBV28
CASRLTRETQYF TGTGCCAGCAGATTAACTAGGGAGACCCAGTACTTC TRBJ2-5 . . TRBV2
CASRGTSGRSEQFF TGTGCCAGCAGAGGGACTAGCGGGAGAAGTGAGCAGTTCTTC TRBJ2-1 TRBD2 few TRBV6-1
CASSRMGGGKETQYF TGTGCCAGCAGCCGGATGGGCGGGGGGAAGGAGACCCAGTACTTC TRBJ2-5 TRBD2 few TRBV9